The 30 T cell receptor beta chains in this list originate from one sample, sequenced in a study of blood T cell repertoires in COVID-19. Using immunoSEQ multiplex PCR, the repertoire was profiled, and TCRdb retains in-frame clones only, with some absent. The sample records approximately 200,000 clones, roughly 77% being singletons. What was sequenced was peripheral blood. All receptors come from a woman aged 40 to 50 with COVID-19, enrolled during active disease.

The J gene is TRBJ1-2, the V gene TRBV13; 7 bases map to TRBD1. The CDR3 extends over 13 amino acids. The V segment lost 4 bases and the J segment 5 bases; nucleotides outside the gene matches: 4. Per germline, CDR1 PRHDT and CDR2 FYEKMQ (reference sequence). For the CDR3, the DNA is TGTGCCAGCAGCTACGGGACAGTTTATGGCTACACCTTC. Encoded protein: CASSYGTVYGYTF.

This chain joins TRBV9 and TRBJ1-3; TRBD1 agrees at 7 bases. CDR1 SGDLS and CDR2 YYNGEE come from the germline V gene. Germline trimming cut 0 bases from V and 2 bases from J; bases unmatched to any gene: 2. The CDR3 is 15 residues long. This CDR3 reads CASSVGGGPGNTIYF. The DNA of the CDR3 is TGTGCCAGCAGCGTAGGAGGGGGCCCTGGAAACACCATATATTTT.

This chain links TRBV12-3 or TRBV12-4 with TRBJ2-5; TRBD2 aligns across 10 bases. The CDR3 loop spans 12 amino acids. After removal of 8 bases from V and 5 bases from J, the junction contained 2 bases not matched to a gene. The CDR3 region is CASQGLAETQYF. CDR3 DNA sequence: TGTGCCAGCCAGGGACTAGCGGAGACCCAGTACTTC.

The rearrangement joins TRBV11-2 to TRBJ2-6, with D possibly matching TRBD2 (6 bases). CDR3 size: 16 residues. V lost 3 bases, J lost 4 bases, and 13 bases lay in between. Germline lookup yields CDR1 SGHAT and CDR2 FQNNGV. The CDR3 bases are TGTGCCAGCAGCTTGTGGGGGGTCGGCGGGGCCAACGTCCTGACTTTC. The encoded protein is CASSLWGVGGANVLTF.

This clone has just a few counts. The chain's CDR3 is CASSLGESQVAYEQYF. As DNA, the CDR3 is TGTGCCAGCAGCTTAGGGGAGTCCCAGGTAGCCTACGAGCAGTACTTC. The chain has TRBV7-6 and TRBJ2-7; possibly TRBD2 for D (5 bases). The germline CDR1 and CDR2 sequences are SGHVS and FNYEAQ. This CDR3 is built from 16 residues. V was trimmed by 1 base and J by 2 bases, leaving 15 bases between them.

This rearrangement joins TRBV18 to TRBJ1-3; no reliable D call. This CDR3 is built from 18 residues. Trimming left V 3 bases short and J 1 base short, with 19 bases between. Per germline, CDR1 KGHSH and CDR2 LQKENI. The CDR3 DNA is TGTGCCAGCTCACCTAGGACTAGCCTCCTCCCTTCTGGAAACACCATATATTTT. This sequence encodes CASSPRTSLLPSGNTIYF. The full variable domain, its missing parts supplied by reference TRBV18 and TRBJ1-3, is NAGVMQNPRHLVRRRGQEARLRCSPMKGHSHVYWYRQLPEEGLKFMVYLQKENIIDESGMPKERFSAEFPKEGPSILRIQQVVRGDSAAYFCASSPRTSLLPSGNTIYFGEGSWLTVV.

The chain employs TRBV6-5 and TRBJ2-3, with D possibly TRBD1 on 6 matching bases. Germline lookup yields CDR1 MNHEY and CDR2 SVGAGI. The V gene lost 6 bases and the J gene lost 5 bases, with 18 bases spanning the gap. The CDR3 consists of 15 residues. The DNA for the CDR3 is TGTGCCAGCAGGAGGGGGACGTCGTCGTTAGATACGCAGTATTTT. Translation gives CASRRGTSSLDTQYF.

The genes are TRBV5-4 and TRBJ2-1; a weak D match, TRBD2 (7 bases). Germline loops: CDR1 SGHNT, CDR2 YYREEE (reference sequence). With 0 bases removed from V and 4 bases from J, the gap between germline ends came to 11 bases. The CDR3 consists of 15 residues. The CDR3 loop is CASSLGAGAYNEQFF. CDR3 DNA: TGTGCCAGCAGCTTGGGGGCGGGGGCATACAATGAGCAGTTCTTC.

The chain combines TRBV6-5 with TRBJ2-3; 14 bases line up with TRBD2. In germline, CDR1 is MNHEY, CDR2 SVGAGI. CDR3 length equals 15 residues. Germline trimming cut 8 bases from V and 4 bases from J; bases unmatched to any gene: 5. CDR3 sequence reads: CASSGTSGSPDTQYF. The CDR3, as DNA: TGTGCCAGCTCGGGGACTAGCGGGAGCCCAGATACGCAGTATTTT.

The chain has TRBV27 and TRBJ2-7; 9 bases align to TRBD1. V shed 0 bases and J 0 bases; nucleotides not matched to a gene: 12. Looked up from germline, CDR1 is MNHEY and CDR2 is SMNVEV (reference sequence). The CDR3 length is 19 residues. The CDR3 here is CASSLSGTGYLSSSYEQYF. The CDR3 DNA reads as TGTGCCAGCAGTTTATCAGGGACAGGGTATCTTTCTTCCTCCTACGAGCAGTACTTC.

In its sample, this clone was seen once. The chain has TRBV7-2 and TRBJ2-7; D remains unclear. CDR1 and CDR2 (germline): SGHTA, FQGNSA. V lost 2 bases and J 4 bases, leaving 6 bases between the germline ends. This CDR3 is 12 amino acids long. In nucleotides, the CDR3 is TGTGCCAGCAGCTTACGAGAATACGAGCAGTACTTC. Amino acid sequence: CASSLREYEQYF.

The chain carries TRBV6-4 and TRBJ1-1; D might be TRBD1 (5 bases). This CDR3 region has 13 residues. Trimming took 5 bases from V and 8 from J, leaving 15 bases between them. Germline CDR1 MRHNA, CDR2 SNTAGT. The chain's CDR3 is CASSPRTNGEAFF. In DNA form, the CDR3 reads TGTGCCAGCAGTCCTCGGACAAATGGGGAAGCTTTCTTT.

The sample holds one count of this clone. The chain joins TRBV4-1 to TRBJ2-2; D is unclear. Trimming took off 4 bases at V and 2 bases at J, with 5 bases between the two ends. The CDR3 consists of 13 residues. The V gene's germline CDR1 is MGHRA and CDR2 YSYEKL. In DNA form, the CDR3 reads TGCGCCAGCAGCCCGGTAAACACCGGGGAGCTGTTTTTT. It yields the protein CASSPVNTGELFF.

V and J are TRBV28 and TRBJ2-1; 8 bases align to TRBD1. This CDR3 is built from 20 residues. V shed 6 bases, J shed 0 bases, and the junction held 19 bases outside the gene matches. Germline CDR1 and CDR2: MDHEN and SYDVKM. DNA for the CDR3: TGTGCCAGCAGGGCCACCCTCGGGACAGGCGGAAGGAGCTCCTACAATGAGCAGTTCTTC. Translated, it gives CASRATLGTGGRSSYNEQFF.

A note on this clone: Other DNA sequences in this sample translate to the same CDR3. The chain combines TRBV2 with TRBJ2-7, with 11 nucleotides matching TRBD1. Germline loops: CDR1 SNHLY, CDR2 FYNNEI. The CDR3 loop spans 14 amino acids. With 6 bases clipped from V and 1 base from J, the junction kept 2 bases outside the gene matches. CDR3 amino acids: CASRGTGGSYEQYF. CDR3 nucleotides: TGTGCCAGCAGGGGGACAGGGGGGTCCTACGAGCAGTACTTC.

This clone was picked up a small number of times. The rearrangement joins TRBV7-9 to TRBJ2-6; D remains unclear. V shed 10 bases and J shed 1 base, with 14 bases lying between them. The CDR3 runs to 15 residues. The germline gives CDR1 SEHNR, CDR2 FQNEAQ (reference sequence). CDR3 DNA sequence: TGTGCCATCCCCAGATCGCCGTCTGGGGCCAACGTCCTGACTTTC. Its translation is CAIPRSPSGANVLTF. Full variable domain (rest looked up from reference TRBV7-9 and TRBJ2-6): DTGVSQNPRHKITKRGQNVTFRCDPISEHNRLYWYRQTLGQGPEFLTYFQNEAQLEKSRLLSDRFSAERPKGSFSTLEIQRTEQGDSAMYLCAIPRSPSGANVLTFGAGSRLTVL.

This chain links TRBV30 with TRBJ1-1; D is possibly TRBD1 (6 bases). The CDR3 has 13 amino acids. Germline V gene sequence: CDR1 GTSNPN, CDR2 SVGIG (reference sequence). The ends were cut back, 3 bases at V and 3 bases at J, with 11 bases in the middle. The CDR3 nucleotides are TGTGCCTGGAGGGGGGGGCCGGACACTGAAGCTTTCTTT. It codes for CAWRGGPDTEAFF. Using reference TRBV30 and TRBJ1-1 for the parts outside the CDR3, the full variable domain is SQTIHQWPATLVQPVGSPLSLECTVEGTSNPNLYWYRQAAGRGLQLLFYSVGIGQISSEVPQNLSASRPQDRQFILSSKKLLLSDSGFYLCAWRGGPDTEAFFGQGTRLTVV.

This chain connects TRBV5-1 to TRBJ1-5; D may be TRBD1 (5 bases). Per germline, CDR1 SGHRS and CDR2 YFSETQ. V was shortened by 0 bases and J by 4 bases, with 11 bases between the two germline ends. CDR3 length: 15 residues. CDR3 residues: CASSLGVTENQPQHF. As DNA, the CDR3 is TGCGCCAGCAGCTTGGGGGTGACAGAGAATCAGCCCCAGCATTTT. Filled out from reference TRBV5-1 and TRBJ1-5, the complete variable domain reads KAGVTQTPRYLIKTRGQQVTLSCSPISGHRSVSWYQQTPGQGLQFLFEYFSETQRNKGNFPGRFSGRQFSNSRSEMNVSTLELGDSALYLCASSLGVTENQPQHFGDGTRLSIL.

This chain connects TRBV19 to TRBJ1-5, with 10 bases lining up with TRBD1. The CDR3 runs 16 residues. In germline, CDR1 is LNHDA, CDR2 SQIVND (reference sequence). With V trimmed by 5 bases and J by 6 bases, 10 bases remained unmatched. CDR3 loop: CASSERDRGYSQPQHF. The CDR3 region has the DNA TGTGCCAGTAGTGAGCGGGACAGGGGTTATAGTCAGCCCCAGCATTTT.

CDR3 nucleotide sequence: TGTGCCAGTAGTACCTCCGTTAGGACAGCGTATAGCAATCAGCCCCAGCATTTT. Amino acids: CASSTSVRTAYSNQPQHF. V gene TRBV19 combines with J gene TRBJ1-5, with a tentative D call TRBD1 (6 bases). Germline CDR1 reads LNHDA; CDR2 reads SQIVND (reference sequence). Deletions cut 4 bases from V and 0 bases from J, with 19 bases between. CDR3 size: 18 residues.

This clone was seen a handful of times. CDR3: CASSLRTGWSEKLFF. In DNA form, the CDR3 reads TGTGCCAGCTCACTTAGGACAGGGTGGAGTGAAAAACTGTTTTTT. The chain recombines TRBV18 with TRBJ1-4; 8 bases align to TRBD1. Germline V lookup: CDR1 KGHSH, CDR2 LQKENI. This CDR3 comprises 15 residues. The J segment lost 7 bases and the V segment lost 4 bases, leaving 8 bases of the junction unmatched. The entire variable domain, with the rest obtained from reference TRBV18 and TRBJ1-4, is as follows: NAGVMQNPRHLVRRRGQEARLRCSPMKGHSHVYWYRQLPEEGLKFMVYLQKENIIDESGMPKERFSAEFPKEGPSILRIQQVVRGDSAAYFCASSLRTGWSEKLFFGSGTQLSVL.

The chain uses TRBV19 and TRBJ1-1, with D possibly being TRBD1 (5 bases). Between the trimmed V and J ends, which lost 6 bases and 1 base, there was a span of 9 bases. CDR1 and CDR2 from the germline V gene are LNHDA and SQIVND (reference sequence). This CDR3 region has 13 residues. CDR3 in amino acids: CASRPQGNTEAFF. In DNA, the CDR3 is TGTGCCAGTAGGCCGCAGGGGAACACTGAAGCTTTCTTT.

This chain connects TRBV18 to TRBJ2-5; 16 nucleotides agree with TRBD2. V was clipped by 0 bases and J by 5 bases; unmatched bases: 3. Germline values: CDR1 KGHSH, CDR2 LQKENI. The CDR3 consists of 17 residues. The CDR3 DNA reads TGTGCCAGCTCACCACCGGGACTAGCGGGGGGGCCGGAGACCCAGTACTTC. Amino acid sequence: CASSPPGLAGGPETQYF.

The rearrangement links TRBV6-5 to TRBJ2-7; possibly TRBD1 for D (5 bases). The germline V gene encodes CDR1 MNHEY and CDR2 SVGAGI. V lost 5 bases and J 5 bases, leaving 19 bases between the germline ends. The CDR3 sequence is 15 residues long. This CDR3 reads CASSRPQGEIHEQYF. The CDR3 region has the DNA TGTGCCAGCAGTCGACCGCAGGGTGAAATCCACGAGCAGTACTTC.

The chain has TRBV7-9 and TRBJ2-7; TRBD2 might be the D (5 bases). The V end lost 1 base, the J end lost 2 bases, and 12 bases lay between the germline ends. Germline CDR1 SEHNR, CDR2 FQNEAQ (reference sequence). This CDR3 is 15 amino acids long. DNA for the CDR3: TGTGCCAGCAGCTTAGGGCCGGGATCCACCTACGAGCAGTACTTC. This gives the protein CASSLGPGSTYEQYF.

J is TRBJ1-1 and V is TRBV4-1; D remains ambiguous. CDR1 and CDR2 from the germline V gene are MGHRA and YSYEKL. The CDR3 runs 16 residues. V lost 1 base, J lost 1 base, and 13 bases lay in between. The CDR3 region has the DNA TGCGCCAGCAGCCAAGTAGGTAGAGGTTGGAACACTGAAGCTTTCTTT. Amino acid sequence: CASSQVGRGWNTEAFF.

The chain is built from TRBV9 and TRBJ2-5, with D perhaps matching TRBD2 (7 bases). Germline V gene sequence: CDR1 SGDLS, CDR2 YYNGEE. The CDR3 is made up of 17 amino acids. With 6 bases removed from V and 5 bases from J, the gap between germline ends came to 26 bases. Here the CDR3 reads CASKPGAGAAGGETQYF. As DNA, the CDR3 is TGTGCCAGCAAGCCGGGGGCGGGAGCGGCCGGGGGCGAGACCCAGTACTTC.

This clone showed up just once. The V and J genes are TRBV3-1 (or the pseudogene TRBV3-2) and TRBJ2-7, with 11 bases matching TRBD2. The V gene end was trimmed by 5 bases and the J gene end by 0 bases; junction bases not matched to a gene: 3. The CDR3 is 15 residues long. Germline V gene sequence: CDR1 LGHDT, CDR2 YNNKEL (reference sequence). The CDR3 coding sequence is TGTGCCAGCAGCATCACTAGCGGGAGCTCCTACGAGCAGTACTTC. The encoded protein is CASSITSGSSYEQYF.

The chain is built from TRBV27 and TRBJ2-1, with 14 bases fitting TRBD2. CDR3 length: 22 amino acids. J gave up 3 bases and V 8 bases, and 24 bases lay outside the gene matches. The V gene's germline CDR1 is MNHEY and CDR2 SMNVEV (reference sequence). The CDR3 bases are TGTGCCAGCGGCGGGCAGTCTCACGTCCCGGGACTAGCGGGAGCTATCTACAATGAGCAGTTCTTC. Residues: CASGGQSHVPGLAGAIYNEQFF.

This sequence joins TRBV7-8 and TRBJ1-1; 7 bases align to TRBD1. The CDR3 sequence is 19 residues long. Losses at the gene ends were 5 bases for V and 1 base for J; bases not matched to a gene: 19. Germline V CDR1 and CDR2: SGHVS, FQNEAQ. DNA of the CDR3: TGTGCCAGCAGCCGAGTTGGTAGACAGGGAGGTCTGGAGAACACTGAAGCTTTCTTT. Its protein is CASSRVGRQGGLENTEAFF. The entire variable domain, with the rest obtained from reference TRBV7-8 and TRBJ1-1, is as follows: GAGVSQSPRYKVAKRGQDVALRCDPISGHVSLFWYQQALGQGPEFLTYFQNEAQLDKSGLPSDRFFAERPEGSVSTLKIQRTQQEDSAVYLCASSRVGRQGGLENTEAFFGQGTRLTVV.